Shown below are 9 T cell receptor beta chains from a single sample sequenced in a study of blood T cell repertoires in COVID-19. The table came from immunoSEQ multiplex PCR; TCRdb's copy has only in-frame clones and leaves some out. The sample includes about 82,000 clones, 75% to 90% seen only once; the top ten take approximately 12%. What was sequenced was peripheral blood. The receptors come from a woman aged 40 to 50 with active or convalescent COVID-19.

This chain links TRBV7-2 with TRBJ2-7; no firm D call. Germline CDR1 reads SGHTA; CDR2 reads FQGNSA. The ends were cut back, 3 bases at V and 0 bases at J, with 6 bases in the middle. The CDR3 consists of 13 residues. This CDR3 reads CASSLESSYEQYF. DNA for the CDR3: TGTGCCAGCAGCTTGGAGAGCTCCTACGAGCAGTACTTC.

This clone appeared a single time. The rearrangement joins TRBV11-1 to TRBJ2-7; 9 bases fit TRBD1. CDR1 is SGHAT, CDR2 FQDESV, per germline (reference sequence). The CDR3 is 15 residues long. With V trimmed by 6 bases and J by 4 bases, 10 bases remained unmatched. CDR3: CASSFPGQGVYEQYF. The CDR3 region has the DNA TGTGCCAGCAGTTTTCCGGGACAGGGTGTTTACGAGCAGTACTTC.

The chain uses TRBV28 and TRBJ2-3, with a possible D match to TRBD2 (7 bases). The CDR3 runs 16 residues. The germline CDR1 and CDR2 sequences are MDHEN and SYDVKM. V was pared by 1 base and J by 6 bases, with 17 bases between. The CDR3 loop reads CASSLLGGGGADTQYF. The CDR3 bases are TGTGCCAGCAGTTTATTAGGGGGGGGCGGGGCGGATACGCAGTATTTT. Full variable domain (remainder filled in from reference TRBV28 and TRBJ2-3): DVKVTQSSRYLVKRTGEKVFLECVQDMDHENMFWYRQDPGLGLRLIYFSYDVKMKEKGDIPEGYSVSREKKERFSLILESASTNQTSMYLCASSLLGGGGADTQYFGPGTRLTVL.

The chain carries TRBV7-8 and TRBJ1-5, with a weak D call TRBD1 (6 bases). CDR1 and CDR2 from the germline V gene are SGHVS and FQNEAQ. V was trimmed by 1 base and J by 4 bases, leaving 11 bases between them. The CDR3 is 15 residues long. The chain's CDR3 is CASSLEGGRNQPQHF. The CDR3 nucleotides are TGTGCCAGCAGCTTAGAAGGGGGACGTAATCAGCCCCAGCATTTT.

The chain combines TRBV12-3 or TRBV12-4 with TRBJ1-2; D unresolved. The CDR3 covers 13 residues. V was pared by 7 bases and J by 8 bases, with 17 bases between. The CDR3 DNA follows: TGTGCCAGCACCATTAACCCGACACTCGGCTACACCTTC. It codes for CASTINPTLGYTF.

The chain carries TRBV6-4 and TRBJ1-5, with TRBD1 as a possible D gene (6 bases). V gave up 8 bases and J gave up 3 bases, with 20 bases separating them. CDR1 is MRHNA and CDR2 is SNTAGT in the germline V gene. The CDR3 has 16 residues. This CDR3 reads CASHKRTDPANQPQHF. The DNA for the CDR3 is TGTGCCAGCCACAAGCGGACAGATCCGGCCAATCAGCCCCAGCATTTT.

The CDR3 region has the DNA TGTGCCAGCAGCTTCTCGACAGGCCTCTACGAGCAGTACTTC. Translating gives CASSFSTGLYEQYF. V and J are TRBV5-6 and TRBJ2-7; TRBD1 might be the D (6 bases). V lost 2 bases, J lost 3 bases, and 12 bases lay in between. The CDR3 runs 14 residues. The germline V gene has CDR1 SGHDT and CDR2 YYEEEE.

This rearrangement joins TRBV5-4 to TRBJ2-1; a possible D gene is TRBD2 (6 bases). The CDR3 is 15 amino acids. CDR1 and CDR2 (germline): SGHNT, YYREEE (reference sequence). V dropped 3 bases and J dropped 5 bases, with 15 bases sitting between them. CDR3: CASSYSSGSHNEQFF. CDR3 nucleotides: TGTGCCAGCAGCTATTCTTCCGGGAGCCACAATGAGCAGTTCTTC.

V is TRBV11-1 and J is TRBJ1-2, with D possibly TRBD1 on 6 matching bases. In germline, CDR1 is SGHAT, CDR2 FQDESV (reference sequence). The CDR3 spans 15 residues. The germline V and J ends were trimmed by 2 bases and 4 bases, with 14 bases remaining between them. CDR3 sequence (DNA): TGTGCCAGCAGCTTATACGGACAGCCAACCTATGGCTACACCTTC. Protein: CASSLYGQPTYGYTF.